What follows are 10 T cell receptor beta chains derived from one specimen sequenced in a study of blood T cell repertoires in COVID-19. Repertoires were generated with immunoSEQ multiplex PCR, while TCRdb's copy carries only in-frame clones and drops some. The table lists about 220,000 clones, approximately 81% of them singletons, with 4.5% to 6% in the top ten. Sequencing input: peripheral blood. These TCRs come from an older woman who had recovered from COVID-19.

This clone was seen a single time. The chain recombines TRBV7-3 with TRBJ2-3, with D perhaps TRBD1 (7 bases). Germline loops: CDR1 SGHTA, CDR2 FQGTGA. The CDR3 spans 15 residues. V dropped 4 bases and J dropped 5 bases, with 16 bases sitting between them. The chain's CDR3 is CASSSSGGKGDTQYF. The CDR3 bases are TGTGCCAGCAGCTCGTCAGGGGGGAAGGGAGATACGCAGTATTTT.

The rearrangement links TRBV7-9 to TRBJ2-1; tentative D call: TRBD1 (5 bases). There are 11 residues in the CDR3. Looked up from germline, CDR1 is SEHNR and CDR2 is FQNEAQ (reference sequence). The V end was cut by 8 bases, the J end by 5 bases, with 7 bases between. CDR3 DNA: TGTGCCAGCCAGGGAAACAATGAGCAGTTCTTC. Its translation is CASQGNNEQFF.

V and J are TRBV5-8 and TRBJ1-5; no clear D gene. Between the trimmed V and J ends, which lost 1 base and 5 bases, there was a span of 13 bases. Germline CDR1 SGHTS, CDR2 YDEGEE. This CDR3 has 15 amino acids. CDR3 coding DNA: TGTGCCAGCAGCTTGATGGGCAGAAAATATCAGCCCCAGCATTTT. This encodes CASSLMGRKYQPQHF. The variable domain in full, with the rest retrieved from reference TRBV5-8 and TRBJ1-5, is EAGVTQSPTHLIKTRGQQATLRCSPISGHTSVYWYQQALGLGLQFLLWYDEGEERNRGNFPPRFSGRQFPNYSSELNVNALELEDSALYLCASSLMGRKYQPQHFGDGTRLSIL.

The chain is built from TRBV5-6 and TRBJ2-7; TRBD1 is a possible D gene (5 bases). The CDR3 covers 14 residues. Looked up from germline, CDR1 is SGHDT and CDR2 is YYEEEE. Trimming cost V 0 bases and J 1 base, with 8 bases left between them. The CDR3 sequence: CASSLEGVSYEQYF. CDR3 nucleotide sequence: TGTGCCAGCAGCTTGGAAGGGGTTTCCTACGAGCAGTACTTC. Supplemented by reference TRBV5-6 and TRBJ2-7, the full variable domain reads DAGVTQSPTHLIKTRGQQVTLRCSPKSGHDTVSWYQQALGQGPQFIFQYYEEEERQRGNFPDRFSGHQFPNYSSELNVNALLLGDSALYLCASSLEGVSYEQYFGPGTRLTVT.

The chain joins TRBV29-1 to TRBJ1-1, with D perhaps TRBD1 (6 bases). Germline V lookup: CDR1 SQVTM, CDR2 ANQGSEA. Trimming cost V 6 bases and J 0 bases, with 17 bases left between them. This CDR3 has 15 residues. The CDR3 nucleotides are TGCAGCGTCCAGGACAGTTACAACATGAACACTGAAGCTTTCTTT. Its translation is CSVQDSYNMNTEAFF.

The rearrangement uses TRBV5-6 and TRBJ2-7; 7 nucleotides match TRBD1. The CDR3 runs 17 residues. CDR1 and CDR2 (germline): SGHDT, YYEEEE. J gave up 0 bases and V 4 bases, and 13 bases lay outside the gene matches. In DNA form, the CDR3 reads TGTGCCAGCAGCCCTTTGTCCGGGACAGACGACTCCTACGAGCAGTACTTC. It specifies CASSPLSGTDDSYEQYF.

The CDR3 region has the DNA TGCGCCAGTCTTTTATCGGCAGGGAACAATGAGCAGTTCTTC. Residues: CASLLSAGNNEQFF. The genes are TRBV5-1 and TRBJ2-1, with D perhaps TRBD1 (5 bases). The CDR3 consists of 14 residues. Between the trimmed V and J ends, which lost 8 bases and 5 bases, there was a span of 17 bases. Germline loops: CDR1 SGHRS, CDR2 YFSETQ.

V and J are TRBV20-1 and TRBJ2-7, with D possibly matching TRBD1 (6 bases). The V end lost 3 bases, the J end lost 7 bases, and 19 bases lay between the germline ends. Germline CDR1 DFQATT, CDR2 SNEGSKA (reference sequence). CDR3 length: 14 residues. The chain's CDR3 is CSASGTPTVGEQYF. The CDR3 region has the DNA TGCAGTGCTAGTGGGACACCCACAGTAGGGGAGCAGTACTTC.

The gene calls are TRBV7-2 and TRBJ2-3; D possibly corresponds to TRBD2 (6 bases). This CDR3 is built from 14 residues. Per the germline V gene, CDR1 is SGHTA and CDR2 is FQGNSA. The V end was cut by 5 bases, the J end by 13 bases, with 22 bases between. CDR3 nucleotides: TGTGCCAGCAGCCAAGAGGGACCTTCGGGAGTAAAGTATTTT. Its protein product is CASSQEGPSGVKYF.

The V and J genes are TRBV7-2 and TRBJ2-7; no firm D call. There are 14 residues in the CDR3. Germline CDR1 reads SGHTA; CDR2 reads FQGNSA. Trimming stripped 5 bases from V and 0 bases from J, with 11 bases between. The CDR3 is CASSLAASSYEQYF. The CDR3 nucleotides read TGTGCCAGCAGCCTGGCGGCTTCCTCCTACGAGCAGTACTTC.